These 23 T cell receptor beta chains originate from one sample sequenced in a study of identical twins. A single record per CDR3 protein comes from TCRdb applying MiXCR to the 5' RACE reads. The sample lists roughly 710,000 distinct CDR3 sequences, around 6% occurring once. Sequencing input: naive T cells sorted from blood. Receptor source: a man younger than 35 in good health.

This clonotype was detected once. The chain links TRBV10-3 to TRBJ2-5; D remains ambiguous. The CDR3 contains 15 residues. CDR1 is ENHRY, CDR2 SYGVKD, per germline. V dropped 6 bases and J dropped 4 bases, with 18 bases sitting between them. The CDR3 loop reads CAIRGKDQIPETQYF. In DNA form, the CDR3 reads TGTGCCATCAGGGGGAAAGACCAAATCCCAGAGACCCAGTACTTC.

The rearrangement links TRBV29-1 to TRBJ2-7; possibly TRBD1 for D (6 bases). In germline, CDR1 is SQVTM, CDR2 ANQGSEA. V was trimmed by 4 bases and J by 7 bases, leaving 17 bases between them. The CDR3 is 13 amino acids. The CDR3: CSVVGTHRLEQYF. For the CDR3, the DNA is TGCAGCGTTGTGGGGACACACCGGTTGGAGCAGTACTTC.

Ten or more counts support this clonotype. CDR3 sequence reads: CASIDSRRSYNEQFF. DNA of the CDR3: TGTGCCAGCATCGACAGCCGAAGGTCCTACAATGAGCAGTTCTTC. The chain uses TRBV6-1 and TRBJ2-1; D is perhaps TRBD1 (5 bases). Germline CDR1 and CDR2: MNHNS and SASEGT. V was clipped by 7 bases and J by 1 base, with 14 bases between them. CDR3 size: 15 residues.

This chain links TRBV12-3 or TRBV12-4 with TRBJ2-3; D call uncertain. This CDR3 is 14 amino acids long. V was cut by 5 bases and J by 0 bases, with 9 bases left in between. The CDR3 nucleotides are TGTGCCAGCAGTCGGACGGATAGCACAGATACGCAGTATTTT. This sequence encodes CASSRTDSTDTQYF.

Ten or more counts support this clonotype. The CDR3, as DNA: TGTGCCAGCAGTGGGGCAGGGTCTGAGCCCCAGCATTTT. It specifies CASSGAGSEPQHF. The chain combines TRBV25-1 with TRBJ1-5; possibly TRBD1 for D (5 bases). Deletions cut 4 bases from V and 8 bases from J, with 12 bases between. The CDR3 is 13 residues long. Germline V gene lookup returns CDR1 MGHDK and CDR2 SYGVNS.

This clonotype was seen many times. The chain couples TRBV28 to TRBJ2-7; D is perhaps TRBD2 (5 bases). The ends were cut back, 3 bases at V and 5 bases at J, with 11 bases in the middle. CDR3 length: 13 amino acids. The germline V gene encodes CDR1 MDHEN and CDR2 SYDVKM. The CDR3 is CASSFGSSHEQYF. DNA for the CDR3: TGTGCCAGCAGTTTTGGGAGCAGCCACGAGCAGTACTTC.

Many counts were recorded for this clonotype. V usage is TRBV21-1 and J usage is TRBJ2-3; the D call in the table, TRBD1, was not verified against the DNA. TRBV21-1 is classified as a pseudogene. CDR3 length: 16 amino acids. This CDR3 reads CASSKKNPRDADTQYF. The CDR3 bases are TGTGCCAGCAGCAAGAAGAACCCCAGGGACGCAGATACGCAGTATTTT.

In this sample, this clonotype turned up a few times. As DNA, the CDR3 is TGTGCCAGTAGTCGCTTCCCGAATCAGCCCCAGCATTTT. Its translation: CASSRFPNQPQHF. J is TRBJ1-5 and V is TRBV19, with D unclear. V was trimmed by 5 bases and J by 4 bases, leaving 9 bases between them. The CDR3 totals 13 residues. Germline V gene sequence: CDR1 LNHDA, CDR2 SQIVND (reference sequence).

The chain joins TRBV9 to TRBJ2-1; 9 bases are shared with TRBD2. J lost 5 bases, V lost 6 bases, and 15 bases had no gene match. CDR3 length: 17 amino acids. Germline loops: CDR1 SGDLS, CDR2 YYNGEE. The CDR3 protein is CASTPLKPGLADNEQFF. CDR3 nucleotides: TGTGCCAGCACGCCCCTAAAACCGGGACTAGCAGACAATGAGCAGTTCTTC.

This clonotype turned up a few times. The gene calls are TRBV7-2 and TRBJ1-3, with TRBD1 matching over 7 bases. CDR3 size: 16 residues. CDR1 and CDR2 from the germline V gene are SGHTA and FQGNSA. V was pared by 3 bases and J by 4 bases, with 9 bases of the junction left unmatched. CDR3 in amino acids: CASSFQGVTVGNTIYF. CDR3 in DNA: TGTGCCAGCAGCTTCCAGGGGGTTACGGTCGGAAACACCATATATTTT.

At least ten counts were recorded for this clonotype. The chain has TRBV12-3 or TRBV12-4 and TRBJ2-7; D remains ambiguous. The CDR3 runs to 13 residues. V lost 5 bases and J lost 3, with 11 bases in between. This CDR3 reads CASSPPPHYEQYV. In DNA form, the CDR3 reads TGTGCCAGCAGTCCCCCTCCTCACTACGAGCAGTACGTC.

This clonotype was observed at least ten times. The rearrangement uses TRBV27 and TRBJ2-3; 13 bases map to TRBD2. Germline CDR1 and CDR2: MNHEY and SMNVEV (reference sequence). The CDR3 runs to 18 residues. V lost 5 bases to trimming and J lost 4 bases; unmatched junction nucleotides: 12. The CDR3 reads CASSIFSLAGGYADTQYF. The DNA for the CDR3 is TGTGCCAGCAGTATATTCTCACTAGCGGGAGGGTACGCAGATACGCAGTATTTT.

This clonotype came up many times. The chain carries TRBV5-1 and TRBJ1-1; D may be TRBD1 (5 bases). Trimming removed 4 bases from V and 7 bases from J, with 20 bases in between. CDR3 length: 15 amino acids. CDR1 is SGHRS and CDR2 is YFSETQ in the germline V gene. The CDR3 spells CASSPSPGEWGEAFF. For the CDR3, the DNA is TGCGCCAGCAGCCCTTCTCCGGGGGAGTGGGGTGAAGCTTTCTTT.

This clonotype occurred many times. This chain joins TRBV12-3 or TRBV12-4 and TRBJ1-5; D is unclear. This CDR3 has 15 amino acids. With 1 base removed from V and 2 bases from J, the gap between germline ends came to 9 bases. CDR3 loop: CASSLGGFGNQPQHF. The CDR3 DNA follows: TGTGCCAGCAGTTTAGGAGGGTTTGGCAATCAGCCCCAGCATTTT.

The table lists this clonotype with many counts. The chain couples TRBV27 to TRBJ2-7; D not resolved. The V end was cut by 3 bases, the J end by 0 bases, with 21 bases between. The length of the CDR3 is 18 residues. Germline CDR1 and CDR2: MNHEY and SMNVEV (reference sequence). The CDR3 sequence is CASSFSWGYVQDSYEQYF. CDR3 in DNA: TGTGCCAGCAGTTTTTCTTGGGGTTATGTGCAGGACTCCTACGAGCAGTACTTC.

This clonotype was counted ten times or more. The V gene is TRBV12-3 or TRBV12-4, the J gene TRBJ2-7; 11 nucleotides agree with TRBD2. CDR3 length: 16 residues. Unmatched junction bases numbered 9, after V lost 5 bases and J lost 3 bases. CDR3 protein: CASSPGTSGVYYEQYV. The CDR3, as DNA: TGTGCCAGCAGTCCCGGGACTAGCGGAGTCTACTACGAGCAGTACGTC.

This clonotype was recorded at least ten times. The CDR3 loop reads CSASGGGSRQFF. Here the CDR3 DNA reads TGCAGTGCTAGCGGGGGGGGGAGTCGGCAGTTCTTC. The chain recombines TRBV20-1 with TRBJ2-1; 8 bases are a match to TRBD2. The V gene end was trimmed by 3 bases and the J gene end by 12 bases; junction bases not matched to a gene: 7. Germline CDR1 and CDR2: DFQATT and SNEGSKA (reference sequence). The length of the CDR3 is 12 residues.

The V and J genes are TRBV6-1 and TRBJ2-7, with 12 bases matching TRBD1. After removal of 8 bases from V and 5 bases from J, the junction contained 10 bases not matched to a gene. Germline-derived CDR1 and CDR2 are MNHNS and SASEGT. This CDR3 contains 15 residues. The CDR3 spells CASLFGGTGGHEQYV. CDR3 bases: TGTGCCAGCCTATTTGGAGGGACAGGGGGCCACGAGCAGTACGTC.

This clonotype turned up a few times. The J gene is TRBJ2-7, the V gene TRBV29-1; D ambiguous. V was pared by 7 bases and J by 2 bases, with 18 bases between. Germline loops: CDR1 SQVTM, CDR2 ANQGSEA. This CDR3 spans 14 amino acids. The CDR3 coding sequence is TGCAGCGCCACAAGTAGAGGCTGGACCTACGAGCAGTACTTC. Translating gives CSATSRGWTYEQYF.

Many counts were recorded for this clonotype. This chain connects TRBV6-6 to TRBJ1-1; D unresolved. Per germline, CDR1 MNHNY and CDR2 SVGAGI (reference sequence). The CDR3 is 13 amino acids. Trimming stripped 7 bases from V and 1 base from J, with 10 bases between. The CDR3 spells CASTGLQNTEAFF. The CDR3 DNA is TGTGCCAGCACCGGGCTCCAGAACACTGAAGCTTTCTTT.

This clonotype was picked up a small number of times. The chain carries TRBV27 and TRBJ2-3; 9 bases match TRBD2. Trimming removed 3 bases from V and 0 bases from J; junction bases left unmatched: 10. The germline V gene has CDR1 MNHEY and CDR2 SMNVEV (reference sequence). The CDR3 sequence is 18 residues long. CDR3 sequence: CASSFLTSGSPSTDTQYF. The CDR3 DNA follows: TGTGCCAGCAGTTTCCTGACTAGCGGAAGCCCTAGCACAGATACGCAGTATTTT.

In its sample, this clonotype was seen a few times. The V and J genes are TRBV4-3 and TRBJ1-5; a possible D gene is TRBD1 (5 bases). From germline, CDR1 is LGHNA and CDR2 YSLEER. Trimming removed 0 bases from V and 5 bases from J, with 26 bases in between. The CDR3 covers 20 residues. As DNA, the CDR3 is TGCGCCAGCAGCCAAGATCAACAGGTATTTTCAGAGGTACCACATCAGCCCCAGCATTTT. Amino acids: CASSQDQQVFSEVPHQPQHF.

This clonotype was picked up a small number of times. This chain connects TRBV7-2 to TRBJ2-1; D is unclear. Looked up from germline, CDR1 is SGHTA and CDR2 is FQGNSA. The CDR3 contains 14 residues. With 5 bases removed from V and 4 bases from J, the gap between germline ends came to 12 bases. The CDR3 sequence is CASSHKSGYNEQFF. The CDR3 coding sequence is TGTGCCAGCAGCCATAAATCTGGGTACAATGAGCAGTTCTTC.